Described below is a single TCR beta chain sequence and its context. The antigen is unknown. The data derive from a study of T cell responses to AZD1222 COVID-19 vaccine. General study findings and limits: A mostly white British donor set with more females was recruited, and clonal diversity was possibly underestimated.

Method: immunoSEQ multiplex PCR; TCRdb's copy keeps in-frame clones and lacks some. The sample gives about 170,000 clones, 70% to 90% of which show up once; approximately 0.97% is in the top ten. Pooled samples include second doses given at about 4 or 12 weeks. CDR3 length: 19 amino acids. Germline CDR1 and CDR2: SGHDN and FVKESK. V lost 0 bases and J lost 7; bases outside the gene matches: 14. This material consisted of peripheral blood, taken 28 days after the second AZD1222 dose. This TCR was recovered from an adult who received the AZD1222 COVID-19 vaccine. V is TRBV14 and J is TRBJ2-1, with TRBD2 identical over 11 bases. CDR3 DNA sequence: TGTGCCAGCAGCCAAGATTTCCTAGCGGGGGGTCTAGTCAGTAATGAGCAGTTCTTC. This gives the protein CASSQDFLAGGLVSNEQFF.